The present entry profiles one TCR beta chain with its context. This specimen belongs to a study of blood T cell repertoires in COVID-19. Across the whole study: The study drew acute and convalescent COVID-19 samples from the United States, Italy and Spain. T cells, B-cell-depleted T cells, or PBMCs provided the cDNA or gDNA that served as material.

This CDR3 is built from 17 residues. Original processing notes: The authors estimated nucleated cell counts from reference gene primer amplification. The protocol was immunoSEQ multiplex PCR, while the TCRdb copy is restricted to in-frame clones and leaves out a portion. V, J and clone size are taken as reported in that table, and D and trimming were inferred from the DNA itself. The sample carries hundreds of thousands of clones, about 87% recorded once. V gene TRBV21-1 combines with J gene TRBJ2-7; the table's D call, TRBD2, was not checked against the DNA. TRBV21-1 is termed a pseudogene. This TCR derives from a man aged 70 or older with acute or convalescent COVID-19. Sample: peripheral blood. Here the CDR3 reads CASSKRGVRTNPYEQYF. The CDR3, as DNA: TGTGCCAGCAGCAAACGAGGCGTGCGCACTAACCCCTACGAGCAGTACTTC.